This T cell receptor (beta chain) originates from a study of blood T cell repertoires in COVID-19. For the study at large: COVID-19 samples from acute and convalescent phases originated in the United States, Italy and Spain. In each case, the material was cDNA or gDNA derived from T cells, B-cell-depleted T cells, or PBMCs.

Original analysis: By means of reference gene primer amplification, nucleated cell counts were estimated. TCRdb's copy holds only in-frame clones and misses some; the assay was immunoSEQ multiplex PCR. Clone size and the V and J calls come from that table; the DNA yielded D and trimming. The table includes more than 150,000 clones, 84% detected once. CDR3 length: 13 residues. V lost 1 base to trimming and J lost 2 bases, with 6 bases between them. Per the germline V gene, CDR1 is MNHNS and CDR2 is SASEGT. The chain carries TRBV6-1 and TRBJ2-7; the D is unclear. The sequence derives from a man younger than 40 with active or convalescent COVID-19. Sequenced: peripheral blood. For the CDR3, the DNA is TGTGCCAGCAGTGAAGATTACACCTACGAGCAGTACGTC. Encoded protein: CASSEDYTYEQYV.